The 10 T cell receptor beta chains given below trace back to one sample, sequenced in a study of blood T cell repertoires in COVID-19. Clones were read by immunoSEQ multiplex PCR, and TCRdb kept only the in-frame ones, dropping some. The table shows around 370,000 clones, with around 89% occurring only once. Sequenced sample: peripheral blood. Receptors originate from a young man with active or convalescent COVID-19.

Note on this clone: Its ends do not fully match the called genes, so a read error is possible. This chain connects TRBV28 to TRBJ2-6; weak D call: TRBD2 (6 bases). Germline values: CDR1 MDHEN, CDR2 SYDVKM. The CDR3 runs to 18 residues. CDR3 DNA sequence: TGTGCCAGCAGTTTAGGGGAAGCGGGTTACTCTGGGGCCAACGTGCTGACTTTC. It codes for CASSLGEAGYSGANVLTF.

The chain has TRBV19 and TRBJ2-3; TRBD1 might be the D (5 bases). The germline V gene has CDR1 LNHDA and CDR2 SQIVND (reference sequence). Trimming removed 5 bases at V and 5 bases at J, with 17 bases between. This CDR3 contains 15 residues. The DNA of the CDR3 is TGTGCCAGTAGTGGAGTGGCGGCAGGGAAAGATACGCAGTATTTT. This codes for CASSGVAAGKDTQYF.

CDR3 residues: CASSPRAGLHLDQPQHF. CDR3 DNA: TGTGCCAGCAGCCCCCGAGCGGGGTTGCACCTGGATCAGCCCCAGCATTTT. V and J are TRBV7-6 and TRBJ1-5; D remains unclear. Trimming shortened V by 5 bases and J by 5 bases, and 22 bases separated the two germline ends. The CDR3 has 17 amino acids. Per germline, CDR1 SGHVS and CDR2 FNYEAQ.

CDR3 nucleotide sequence: TGTGCCAGCAGTGAAGTAGGGACCGGGACAGCCGCCTACGAGCAGTACTTC. Its protein is CASSEVGTGTAAYEQYF. V is TRBV2 and J is TRBJ2-7, with 7 bases that match TRBD1. The junction had 11 bases not matched to a gene; V was cut back by 1 base and J by 2 bases. CDR3 length: 17 amino acids. Germline values: CDR1 SNHLY, CDR2 FYNNEI.

The rearrangement links TRBV6-5 to TRBJ1-1; 7 positions agree with TRBD1. Unmatched junction bases numbered 6, after V lost 2 bases and J lost 0 bases. From germline, CDR1 is MNHEY and CDR2 SVGAGI. The CDR3 extends over 16 amino acids. CDR3 loop: CASSYAGGTVNTEAFF. CDR3 nucleotides: TGTGCCAGCAGTTACGCCGGTGGGACAGTGAACACTGAAGCTTTCTTT.

CDR3 loop: CASSSRDRGLSSGNTIYF. CDR3 DNA sequence: TGTGCCAGTAGTTCCCGGGACAGGGGGCTGAGCTCTGGAAACACCATATATTTT. The rearrangement links TRBV19 to TRBJ1-3, with 12 bases matching TRBD1. The germline CDR1 and CDR2 sequences are LNHDA and SQIVND (reference sequence). The junction had 8 bases not matched to a gene; V was cut back by 5 bases and J by 0 bases. This CDR3 is 18 amino acids long.

This clone was recorded once. The chain recombines TRBV6-5 with TRBJ1-2; the D is unclear. The CDR3 runs to 14 residues. CDR1 is MNHEY and CDR2 is SVGAGI in the germline V gene. Trimming stripped 5 bases from V and 2 bases from J, with 12 bases between. In DNA form, the CDR3 reads TGTGCCAGCAGTAACAGCTTCTCCAACTATGGCTACACCTTC. Amino acid sequence: CASSNSFSNYGYTF.

This clone was recorded a few times. The sample carries other DNA sequences with the same CDR3. The genes are TRBV5-1 and TRBJ1-3; D is unresolved. The CDR3 totals 15 residues. The V gene's germline CDR1 is SGHRS and CDR2 YFSETQ. Trimming removed 0 bases from V and 0 bases from J, with 7 bases in between. The CDR3: CASSLDGSSGNTIYF. CDR3 DNA sequence: TGCGCCAGCAGCTTGGACGGGAGCTCTGGAAACACCATATATTTT.

V is TRBV28 and J is TRBJ2-6; TRBD2 matches at 7 bases. Trimming cost V 3 bases and J 3 bases; bases outside gene matches: 20. The CDR3 consists of 21 residues. The germline CDR1 and CDR2 sequences are MDHEN and SYDVKM. The CDR3 bases are TGTGCCAGCAGTTTTTTGACGTTCGGTTCAGGGAGGGTCTTTGGGGCCAACGTCCTGACTTTC. This gives the protein CASSFLTFGSGRVFGANVLTF.

The chain recombines TRBV9 with TRBJ2-3; 9 bases align to TRBD1. The germline CDR1 and CDR2 sequences are SGDLS and YYNGEE. There are 16 residues in the CDR3. V gave up 3 bases and J gave up 4 bases; unmatched junction bases: 9. The CDR3 region is CASSAATGGRADTQYF. CDR3 bases: TGTGCCAGCAGCGCCGCGACAGGGGGGCGCGCAGATACGCAGTATTTT.